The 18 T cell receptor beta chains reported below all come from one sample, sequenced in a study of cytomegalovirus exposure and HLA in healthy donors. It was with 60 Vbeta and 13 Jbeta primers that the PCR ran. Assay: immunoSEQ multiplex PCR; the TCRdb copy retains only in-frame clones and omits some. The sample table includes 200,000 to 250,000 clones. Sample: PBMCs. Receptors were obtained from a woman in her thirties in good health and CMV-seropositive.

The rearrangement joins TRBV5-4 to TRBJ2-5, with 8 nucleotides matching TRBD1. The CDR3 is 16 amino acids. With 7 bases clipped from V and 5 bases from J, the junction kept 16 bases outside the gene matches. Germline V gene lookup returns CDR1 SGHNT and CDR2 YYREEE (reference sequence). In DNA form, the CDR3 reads TGTGCCAGCCAGGAGGGGGGACAGGCGATTCGGGAGACCCAGTACTTC. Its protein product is CASQEGGQAIRETQYF.

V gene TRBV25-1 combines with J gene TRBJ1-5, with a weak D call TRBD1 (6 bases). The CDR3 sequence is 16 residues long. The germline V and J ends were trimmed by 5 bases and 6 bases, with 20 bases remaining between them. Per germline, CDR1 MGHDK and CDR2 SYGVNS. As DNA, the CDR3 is TGTGCCAGCAGTAGTGATCAGGGGTCGGGTAGTCAGCCCCAGCATTTT. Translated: CASSSDQGSGSQPQHF.

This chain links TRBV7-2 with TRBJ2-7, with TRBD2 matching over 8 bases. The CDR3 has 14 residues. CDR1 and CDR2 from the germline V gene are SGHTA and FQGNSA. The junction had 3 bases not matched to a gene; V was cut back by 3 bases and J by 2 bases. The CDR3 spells CASSFGRGAYEQYF. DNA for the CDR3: TGTGCCAGCAGCTTTGGGCGGGGGGCCTACGAGCAGTACTTC.

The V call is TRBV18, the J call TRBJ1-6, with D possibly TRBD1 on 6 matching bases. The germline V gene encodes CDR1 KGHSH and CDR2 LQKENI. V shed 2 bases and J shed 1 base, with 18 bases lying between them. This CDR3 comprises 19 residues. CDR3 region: CASSPKGRGTRSYNSPLHF. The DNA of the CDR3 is TGTGCCAGCTCACCAAAAGGGAGGGGGACCAGGTCCTATAATTCACCCCTCCACTTT.

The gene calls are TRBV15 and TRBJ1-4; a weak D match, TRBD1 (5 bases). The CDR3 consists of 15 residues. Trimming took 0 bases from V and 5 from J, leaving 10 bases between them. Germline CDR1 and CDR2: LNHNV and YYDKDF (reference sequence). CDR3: CATSRDGSGNEKLFF. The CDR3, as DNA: TGTGCCACCAGCAGAGATGGTTCAGGGAATGAAAAACTGTTTTTT.

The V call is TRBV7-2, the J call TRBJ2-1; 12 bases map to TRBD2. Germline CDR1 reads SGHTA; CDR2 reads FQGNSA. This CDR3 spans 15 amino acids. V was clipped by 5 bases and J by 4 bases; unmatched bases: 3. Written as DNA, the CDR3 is TGTGCCAGCAGCCGGACTAGCGGGGATTACAATGAGCAGTTCTTC. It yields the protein CASSRTSGDYNEQFF.

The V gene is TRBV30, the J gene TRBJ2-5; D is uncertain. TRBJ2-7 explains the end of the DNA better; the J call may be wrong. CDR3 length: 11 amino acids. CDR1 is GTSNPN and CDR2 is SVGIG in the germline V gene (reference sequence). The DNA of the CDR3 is TGTGCCTGGAGTCACAACTACGAGCAGTACTTC. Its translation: CAWSHNYEQYF.

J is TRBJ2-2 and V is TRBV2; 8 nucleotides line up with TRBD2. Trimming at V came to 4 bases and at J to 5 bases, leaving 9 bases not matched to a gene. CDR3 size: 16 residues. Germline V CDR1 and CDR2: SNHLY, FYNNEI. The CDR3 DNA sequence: TGTGCCAGCAGTGGTCCGGGAGGGGGATCGACCGGGGAGCTGTTTTTT. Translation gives CASSGPGGGSTGELFF.

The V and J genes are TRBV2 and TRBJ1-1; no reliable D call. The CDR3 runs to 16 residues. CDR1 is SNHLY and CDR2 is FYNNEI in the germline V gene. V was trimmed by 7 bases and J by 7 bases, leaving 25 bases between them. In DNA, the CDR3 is TGTGCCAGCACTCCCCAGGAGGAGCAGGCAGCTAATGAAGCTTTCTTT. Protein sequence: CASTPQEEQAANEAFF.

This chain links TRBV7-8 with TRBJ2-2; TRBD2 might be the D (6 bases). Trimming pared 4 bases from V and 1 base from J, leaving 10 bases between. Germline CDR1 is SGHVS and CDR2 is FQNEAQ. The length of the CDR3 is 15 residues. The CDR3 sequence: CASSSGTLNTGELFF. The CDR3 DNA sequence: TGTGCCAGCAGCTCCGGGACTTTGAACACCGGGGAGCTGTTTTTT.

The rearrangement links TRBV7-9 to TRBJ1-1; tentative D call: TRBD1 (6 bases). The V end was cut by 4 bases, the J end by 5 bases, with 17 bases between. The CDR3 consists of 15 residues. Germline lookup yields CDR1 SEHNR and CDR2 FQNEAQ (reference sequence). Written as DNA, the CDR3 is TGTGCCAGCAGCTCCCCTATGGGGGGGCAGACTGAAGCTTTCTTT. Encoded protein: CASSSPMGGQTEAFF.

The CDR3 sequence is CASSIDREGGQPQHF. In DNA form, the CDR3 reads TGTGCCAGTAGTATAGATCGGGAGGGAGGCCAGCCCCAGCATTTT. The chain recombines TRBV19 with TRBJ1-5; D is uncertain. The CDR3 consists of 15 residues. The V end lost 0 bases, the J end lost 7 bases, and 13 bases lay between the germline ends. Germline CDR1 and CDR2: LNHDA and SQIVND (reference sequence).

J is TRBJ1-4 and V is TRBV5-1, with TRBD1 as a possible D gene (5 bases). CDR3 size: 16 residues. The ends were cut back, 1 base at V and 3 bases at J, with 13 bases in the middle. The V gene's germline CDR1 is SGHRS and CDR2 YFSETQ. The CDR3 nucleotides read TGCGCCAGCAGCTTGTCACCGACGGGGGCTAATGAAAAACTGTTTTTT. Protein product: CASSLSPTGANEKLFF.

The CDR3 DNA reads TGTGCCAGCAGCCCACAGGGGGGTGGCGCCGGGGAGCTGTTTTTT. Translation gives CASSPQGGGAGELFF. V usage is TRBV9 and J usage is TRBJ2-2; 8 bases align to TRBD1. Trimming removed 4 bases from V and 6 bases from J; junction bases left unmatched: 8. CDR3 length: 15 amino acids. Germline assignment: CDR1 SGDLS and CDR2 YYNGEE. The variable domain in full, with the rest retrieved from reference TRBV9 and TRBJ2-2, is DSGVTQTPKHLITATGQRVTLRCSPRSGDLSVYWYQQSLDQGLQFLIQYYNGEERAKGNILERFSAQQFPDLHSELNLSSLELGDSALYFCASSPQGGGAGELFFGEGSRLTVL.

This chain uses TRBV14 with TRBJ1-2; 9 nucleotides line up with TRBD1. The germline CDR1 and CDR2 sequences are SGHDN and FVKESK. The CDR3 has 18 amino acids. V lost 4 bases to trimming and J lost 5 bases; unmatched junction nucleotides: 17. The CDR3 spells CASSLAGTGRLSSYGYTF. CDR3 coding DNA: TGTGCCAGCAGCCTAGCCGGGACAGGGAGGCTGAGCTCGTATGGCTACACCTTC.

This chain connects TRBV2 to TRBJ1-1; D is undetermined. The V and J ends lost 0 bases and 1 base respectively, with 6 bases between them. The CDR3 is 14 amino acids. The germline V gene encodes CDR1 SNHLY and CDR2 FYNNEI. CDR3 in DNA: TGTGCCAGCAGTGAAGCTGCAGGGAACACTGAAGCTTTCTTT. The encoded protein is CASSEAAGNTEAFF.

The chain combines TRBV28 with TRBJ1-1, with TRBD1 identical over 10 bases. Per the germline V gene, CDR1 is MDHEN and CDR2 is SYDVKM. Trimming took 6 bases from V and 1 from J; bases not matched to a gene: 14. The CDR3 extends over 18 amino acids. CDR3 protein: CASSSVTRTGGTNTEAFF. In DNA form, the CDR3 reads TGTGCCAGCAGCTCTGTAACCCGGACAGGGGGGACGAACACTGAAGCTTTCTTT. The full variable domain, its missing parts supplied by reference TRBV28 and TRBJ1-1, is DVKVTQSSRYLVKRTGEKVFLECVQDMDHENMFWYRQDPGLGLRLIYFSYDVKMKEKGDIPEGYSVSREKKERFSLILESASTNQTSMYLCASSSVTRTGGTNTEAFFGQGTRLTVV.

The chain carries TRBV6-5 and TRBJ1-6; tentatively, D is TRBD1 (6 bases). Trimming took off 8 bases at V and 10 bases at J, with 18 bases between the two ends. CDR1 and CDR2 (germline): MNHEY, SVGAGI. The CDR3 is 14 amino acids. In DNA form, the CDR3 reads TGTGCCAGCGGCGGACAGCTTGGCCAGTCACCCCTCCACTTT. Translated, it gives CASGGQLGQSPLHF.